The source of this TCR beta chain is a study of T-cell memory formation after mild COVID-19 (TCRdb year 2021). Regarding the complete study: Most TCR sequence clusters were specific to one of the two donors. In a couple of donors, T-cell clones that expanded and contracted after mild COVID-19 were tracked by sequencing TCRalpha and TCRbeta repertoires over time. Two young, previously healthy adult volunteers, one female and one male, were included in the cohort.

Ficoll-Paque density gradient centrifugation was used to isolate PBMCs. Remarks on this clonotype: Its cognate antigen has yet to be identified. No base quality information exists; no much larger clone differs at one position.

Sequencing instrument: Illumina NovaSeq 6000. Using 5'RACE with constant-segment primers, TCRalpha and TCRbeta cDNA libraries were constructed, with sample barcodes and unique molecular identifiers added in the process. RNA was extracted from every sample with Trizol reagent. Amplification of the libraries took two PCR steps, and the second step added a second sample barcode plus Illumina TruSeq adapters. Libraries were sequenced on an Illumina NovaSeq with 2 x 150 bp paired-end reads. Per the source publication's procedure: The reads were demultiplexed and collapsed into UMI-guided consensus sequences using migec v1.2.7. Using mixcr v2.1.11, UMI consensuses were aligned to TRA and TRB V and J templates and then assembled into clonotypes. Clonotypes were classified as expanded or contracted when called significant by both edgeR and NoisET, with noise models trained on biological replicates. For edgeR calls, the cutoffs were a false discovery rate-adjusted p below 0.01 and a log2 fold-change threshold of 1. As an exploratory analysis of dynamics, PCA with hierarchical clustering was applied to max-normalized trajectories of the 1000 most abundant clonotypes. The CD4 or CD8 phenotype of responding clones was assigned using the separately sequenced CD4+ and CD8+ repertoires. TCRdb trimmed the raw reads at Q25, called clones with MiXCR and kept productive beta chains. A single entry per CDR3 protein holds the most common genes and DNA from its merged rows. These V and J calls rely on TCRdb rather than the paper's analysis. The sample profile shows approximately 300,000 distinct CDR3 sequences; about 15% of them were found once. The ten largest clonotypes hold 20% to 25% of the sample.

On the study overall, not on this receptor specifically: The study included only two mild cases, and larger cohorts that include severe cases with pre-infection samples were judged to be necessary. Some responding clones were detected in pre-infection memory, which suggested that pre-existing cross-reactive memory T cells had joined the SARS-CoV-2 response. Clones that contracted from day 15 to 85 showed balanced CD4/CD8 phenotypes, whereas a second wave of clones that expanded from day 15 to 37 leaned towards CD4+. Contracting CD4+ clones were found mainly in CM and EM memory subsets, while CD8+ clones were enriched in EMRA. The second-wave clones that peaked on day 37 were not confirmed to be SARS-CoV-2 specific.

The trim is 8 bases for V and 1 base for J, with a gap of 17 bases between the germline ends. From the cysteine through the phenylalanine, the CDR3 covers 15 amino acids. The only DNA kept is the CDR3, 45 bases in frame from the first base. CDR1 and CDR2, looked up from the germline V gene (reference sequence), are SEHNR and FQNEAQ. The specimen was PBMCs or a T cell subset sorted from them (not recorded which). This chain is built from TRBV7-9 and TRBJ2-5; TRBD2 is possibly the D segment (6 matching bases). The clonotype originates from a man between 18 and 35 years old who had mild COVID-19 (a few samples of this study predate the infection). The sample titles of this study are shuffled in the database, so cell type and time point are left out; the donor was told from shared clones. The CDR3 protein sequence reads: CASGKRIGSQETQYF. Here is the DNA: TGTGCCAGCGGAAAAAGAATCGGGAGCCAAGAGACCCAGTACTTC.